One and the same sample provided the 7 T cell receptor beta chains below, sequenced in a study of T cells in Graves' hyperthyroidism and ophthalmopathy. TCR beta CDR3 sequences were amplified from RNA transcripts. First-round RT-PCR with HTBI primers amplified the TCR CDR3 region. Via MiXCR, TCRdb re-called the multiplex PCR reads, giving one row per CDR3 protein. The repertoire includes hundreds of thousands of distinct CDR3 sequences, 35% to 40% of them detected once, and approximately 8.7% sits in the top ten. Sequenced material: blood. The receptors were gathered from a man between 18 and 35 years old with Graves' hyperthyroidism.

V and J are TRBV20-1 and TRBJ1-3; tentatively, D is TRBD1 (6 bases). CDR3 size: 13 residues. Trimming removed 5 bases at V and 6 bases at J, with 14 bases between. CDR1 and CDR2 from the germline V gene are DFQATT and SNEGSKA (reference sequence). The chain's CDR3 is CSAVTGIENTIYF. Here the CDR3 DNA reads TGCAGTGCTGTGACAGGAATAGAAAACACCATATATTTT.

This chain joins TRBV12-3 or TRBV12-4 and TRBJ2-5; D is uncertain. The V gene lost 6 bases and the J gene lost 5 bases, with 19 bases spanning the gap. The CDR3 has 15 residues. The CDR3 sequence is CASRPTDGSAETQYF. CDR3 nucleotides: TGTGCCAGCAGACCAACGGACGGATCTGCCGAGACCCAGTACTTC.

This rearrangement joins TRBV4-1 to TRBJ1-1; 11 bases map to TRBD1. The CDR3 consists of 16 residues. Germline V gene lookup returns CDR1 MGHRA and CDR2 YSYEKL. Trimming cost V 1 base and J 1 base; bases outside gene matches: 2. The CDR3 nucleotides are TGCGCCAGCAGCCAAGCTGGACAGGGGGCGAACACTGAAGCTTTCTTT. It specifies CASSQAGQGANTEAFF.

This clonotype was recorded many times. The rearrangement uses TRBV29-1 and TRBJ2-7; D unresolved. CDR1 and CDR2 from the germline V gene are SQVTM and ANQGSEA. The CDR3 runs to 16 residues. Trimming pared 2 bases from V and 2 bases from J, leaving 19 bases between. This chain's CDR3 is CSVERACHRFPYEQYF. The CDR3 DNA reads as TGCAGCGTTGAAAGGGCGTGTCACCGATTCCCCTACGAGCAGTACTTC.

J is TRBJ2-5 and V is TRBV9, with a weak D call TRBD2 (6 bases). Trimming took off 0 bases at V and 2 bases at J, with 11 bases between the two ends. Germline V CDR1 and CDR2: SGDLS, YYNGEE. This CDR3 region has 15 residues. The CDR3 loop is CASSVAGRTQETQYF. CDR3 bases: TGTGCCAGCAGCGTAGCAGGGAGGACACAAGAGACCCAGTACTTC. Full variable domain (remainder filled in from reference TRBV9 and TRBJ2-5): DSGVTQTPKHLITATGQRVTLRCSPRSGDLSVYWYQQSLDQGLQFLIQYYNGEERAKGNILERFSAQQFPDLHSELNLSSLELGDSALYFCASSVAGRTQETQYFGPGTRLLVL.

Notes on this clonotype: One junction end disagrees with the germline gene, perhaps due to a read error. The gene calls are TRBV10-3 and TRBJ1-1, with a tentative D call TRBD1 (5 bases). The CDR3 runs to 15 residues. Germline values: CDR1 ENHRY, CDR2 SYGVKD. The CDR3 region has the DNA TGTGCCAGCAGTTACTTGCCCAGGGCTGACACTGAAGCTTTCTTT. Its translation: CASSYLPRADTEAFF.

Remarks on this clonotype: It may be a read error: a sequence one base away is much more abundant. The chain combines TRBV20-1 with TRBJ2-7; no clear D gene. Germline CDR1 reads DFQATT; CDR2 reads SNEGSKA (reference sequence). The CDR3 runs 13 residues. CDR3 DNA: TGCAGTGCCCACGTGGGCAACTCCCACGAGCAGTACTTC. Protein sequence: CSAHVGNSHEQYF.